These T cell receptor beta chains were read from a single sample in a study of low-dose radiotherapy and immunotherapy resistance in tumors. TCRdb reprocessed the reads with MiXCR, giving one entry per CDR3 protein. Here the sample spans approximately 84,000 distinct CDR3 sequences, roughly a sixth being singletons. The sample here was PBMCs, taken before treatment. All receptors come from a male donor with prostate cancer. Each CDR3 is given with its conserved first and last residue. The order of the fields is D gene, clone size, J gene, V gene, CDR3 protein, CDR3 DNA. D genes are given only for firm matches. The size of a clone is reported for some rows only, either as once, few or many, or as a class for expanded clones.

D: .; size: many; J: TRBJ2-7; V: TRBV10-1; CDR3: CASSAGARSKEQYF; DNA: TGCGCCAGCAGTGCAGGGGCGCGGAGTAAAGAGCAGTACTTC
D: .; size: many; J: TRBJ2-7; V: TRBV5-5; CDR3: CASAGNALREQYF; DNA: TGTGCCAGCGCGGGAAATGCCCTGAGAGAGCAGTACTTC
D: TRBD1; size: many; J: TRBJ1-6; V: TRBV20-1; CDR3: CSARVDRGNSPLHF; DNA: TGCAGTGCTAGAGTGGACAGGGGTAATTCACCCCTCCACTTT
D: TRBD2; size: many; J: TRBJ2-3; V: TRBV29-1; CDR3: CSVSGRGGTDTQYF; DNA: TGCAGCGTTTCGGGGCGGGGGGGCACAGATACGCAGTATTTT
D: .; size: many; J: TRBJ1-5; V: TRBV19; CDR3: CASSGSPNQPQHF; DNA: TGTGCCAGTAGTGGGAGCCCGAATCAGCCCCAGCATTTT
D: .; size: many; J: TRBJ2-7; V: TRBV7-2; CDR3: CASSFGSSEQYF; DNA: TGTGCCAGCAGCTTTGGGAGTAGCGAGCAGTACTTC
D: TRBD2; size: many; J: TRBJ2-7; V: TRBV5-1; CDR3: CASSLEPGTTSYEQYF; DNA: TGCGCCAGCAGCTTGGAACCCGGGACTACATCCTACGAGCAGTACTTC
D: .; size: many; J: TRBJ2-6; V: TRBV21-1; CDR3: CGSGTLSDRDDTGANVLTF; DNA: TGTGGTTCGGGCACCCTATCAGACCGAGACGATACTGGGGCCAACGTCCTGACTTTC
D: .; size: many; J: TRBJ2-3; V: TRBV5-1; CDR3: CASSLEGADTDTQYF; DNA: TGCGCCAGCAGCTTGGAAGGGGCAGACACAGATACGCAGTATTTT
D: .; size: many; J: TRBJ1-1; V: TRBV18; CDR3: CASSPYGGTEAFF; DNA: TGTGCCAGCTCACCCTACGGCGGGACTGAAGCTTTCTTT
D: .; size: many; J: TRBJ2-5; V: TRBV5-8; CDR3: CASSLVREQETQYF; DNA: TGTGCCAGCAGCTTGGTACGGGAGCAAGAGACCCAGTACTTC
D: .; size: many; J: TRBJ1-2; V: TRBV7-6; CDR3: CASSQMGEYGYTF; DNA: TGTGCCAGCAGCCAGATGGGGGAATATGGCTACACCTTC
D: TRBD1; size: .; J: TRBJ1-1; V: TRBV28; CDR3: CASSFRTGRIFEAFF; DNA: TGTGCCAGCAGTTTCCGGACAGGGAGAATTTTTGAAGCTTTCTTT
D: .; size: .; J: TRBJ1-1; V: TRBV10-2; CDR3: CASSGRGYTEAFF; DNA: TGCGCCAGCAGTGGTCGGGGGTACACTGAAGCTTTCTTT
D: .; size: many; J: TRBJ2-1; V: TRBV12-3/TRBV12-4; CDR3: CASSPGDYTEQFF; DNA: TGTGCCAGCAGTCCCGGGGATTATACTGAGCAGTTCTTC
D: .; size: many; J: TRBJ2-7; V: TRBV2; CDR3: CASSEGTAYEQYF; DNA: TGTGCCAGCAGTGAAGGGACGGCCTACGAGCAGTACTTC
D: TRBD1; size: few; J: TRBJ1-5; V: TRBV7-8; CDR3: CASSPSTGDGQPQHF; DNA: TGTGCCAGCAGCCCCTCGACAGGGGATGGTCAGCCCCAGCATTTT
D: .; size: many; J: TRBJ2-7; V: TRBV7-9; CDR3: CASSPDLGVSYEQYF; DNA: TGTGCCAGCAGCCCCGATCTTGGGGTCTCCTACGAGCAGTACTTC
D: .; size: many; J: TRBJ2-1; V: TRBV24-1; CDR3: CATSDPPGPRNEQFF; DNA: TGTGCCACCAGTGATCCCCCTGGCCCCCGCAATGAGCAGTTCTTC
D: .; size: many; J: TRBJ2-5; V: TRBV7-2; CDR3: CASSATPLVGDF; DNA: TGTGCCAGCAGCGCTACCCCTTTAGTTGGAGACTTC
D: .; size: .; J: TRBJ1-2; V: TRBV6-6; CDR3: CASRKNRPSTRNRNYGYTF; DNA: TGTGCCAGCAGAAAGAACCGACCTTCGACGAGAAATAGGAACTATGGCTACACCTTC
D: .; size: many; J: TRBJ2-7; V: TRBV5-1; CDR3: CASSPDYSYEQYF; DNA: TGCGCCAGCAGCCCTGACTATTCCTACGAGCAGTACTTC
D: .; size: many; J: TRBJ1-2; V: TRBV6-2/TRBV6-3; CDR3: CASSYSPSDGYTF; DNA: TGTGCCAGCAGTTACTCGCCATCCGATGGCTACACCTTC